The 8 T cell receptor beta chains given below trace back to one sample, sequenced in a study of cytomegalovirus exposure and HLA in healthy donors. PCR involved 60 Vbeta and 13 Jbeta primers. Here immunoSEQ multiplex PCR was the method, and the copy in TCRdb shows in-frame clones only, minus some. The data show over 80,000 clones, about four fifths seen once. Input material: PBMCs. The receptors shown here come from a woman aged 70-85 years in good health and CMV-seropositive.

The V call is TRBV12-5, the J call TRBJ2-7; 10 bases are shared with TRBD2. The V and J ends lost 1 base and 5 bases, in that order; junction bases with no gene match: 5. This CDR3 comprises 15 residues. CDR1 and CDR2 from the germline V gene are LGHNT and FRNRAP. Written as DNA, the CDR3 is TGTGCTAGTGGTTTGGGGTCTAGCGGGAGCCACGAGCAGTACTTC. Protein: CASGLGSSGSHEQYF.

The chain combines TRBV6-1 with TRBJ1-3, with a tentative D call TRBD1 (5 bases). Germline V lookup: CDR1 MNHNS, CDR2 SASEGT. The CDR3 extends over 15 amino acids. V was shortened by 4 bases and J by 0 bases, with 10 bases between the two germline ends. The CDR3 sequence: CASSVAGLSGNTIYF. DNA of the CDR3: TGTGCCAGCAGTGTTGCAGGGCTCTCTGGAAACACCATATATTTT.

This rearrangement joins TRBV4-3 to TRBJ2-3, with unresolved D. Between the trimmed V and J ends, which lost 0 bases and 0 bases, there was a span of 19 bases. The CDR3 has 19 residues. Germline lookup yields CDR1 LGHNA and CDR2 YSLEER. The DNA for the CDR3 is TGCGCCAGCAGCCAAGAAGTAAGACTTTACACTTCTAGCACAGATACGCAGTATTTT. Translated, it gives CASSQEVRLYTSSTDTQYF.

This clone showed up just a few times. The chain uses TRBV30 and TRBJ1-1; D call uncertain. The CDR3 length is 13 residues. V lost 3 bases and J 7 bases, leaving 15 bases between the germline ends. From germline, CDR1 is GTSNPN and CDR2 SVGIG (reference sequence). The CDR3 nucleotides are TGTGCCTGGAGGGCCTTCCATGGAGTTGAAGCTTTCTTT. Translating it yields CAWRAFHGVEAFF.

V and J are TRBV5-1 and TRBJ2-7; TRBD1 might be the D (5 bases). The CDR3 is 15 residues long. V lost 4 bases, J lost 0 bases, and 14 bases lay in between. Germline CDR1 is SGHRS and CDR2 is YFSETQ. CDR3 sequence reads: CASSADSHSSYEQYF. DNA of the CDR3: TGCGCCAGCAGCGCTGACAGCCATAGCTCCTACGAGCAGTACTTC.

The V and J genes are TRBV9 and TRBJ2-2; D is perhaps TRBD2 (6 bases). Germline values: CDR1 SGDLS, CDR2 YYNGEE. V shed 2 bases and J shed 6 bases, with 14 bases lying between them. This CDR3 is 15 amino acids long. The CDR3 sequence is CASSVSAGLPGELFF. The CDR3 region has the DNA TGTGCCAGCAGCGTCTCGGCGGGGCTTCCCGGGGAGCTGTTTTTT.

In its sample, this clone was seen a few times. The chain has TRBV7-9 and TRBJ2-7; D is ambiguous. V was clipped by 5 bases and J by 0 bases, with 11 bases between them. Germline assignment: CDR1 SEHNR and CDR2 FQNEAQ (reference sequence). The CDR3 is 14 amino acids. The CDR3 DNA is TGTGCCAGCAGCCCTTCATTCGGCTCCTACGAGCAGTACTTC. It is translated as CASSPSFGSYEQYF.

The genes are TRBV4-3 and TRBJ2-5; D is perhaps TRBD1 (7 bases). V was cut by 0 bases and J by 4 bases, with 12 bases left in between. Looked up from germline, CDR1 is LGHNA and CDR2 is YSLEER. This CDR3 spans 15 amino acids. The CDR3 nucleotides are TGCGCCAGCAGCCAAGAACCTCAGGGGGGAGAGACCCAGTACTTC. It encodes CASSQEPQGGETQYF.